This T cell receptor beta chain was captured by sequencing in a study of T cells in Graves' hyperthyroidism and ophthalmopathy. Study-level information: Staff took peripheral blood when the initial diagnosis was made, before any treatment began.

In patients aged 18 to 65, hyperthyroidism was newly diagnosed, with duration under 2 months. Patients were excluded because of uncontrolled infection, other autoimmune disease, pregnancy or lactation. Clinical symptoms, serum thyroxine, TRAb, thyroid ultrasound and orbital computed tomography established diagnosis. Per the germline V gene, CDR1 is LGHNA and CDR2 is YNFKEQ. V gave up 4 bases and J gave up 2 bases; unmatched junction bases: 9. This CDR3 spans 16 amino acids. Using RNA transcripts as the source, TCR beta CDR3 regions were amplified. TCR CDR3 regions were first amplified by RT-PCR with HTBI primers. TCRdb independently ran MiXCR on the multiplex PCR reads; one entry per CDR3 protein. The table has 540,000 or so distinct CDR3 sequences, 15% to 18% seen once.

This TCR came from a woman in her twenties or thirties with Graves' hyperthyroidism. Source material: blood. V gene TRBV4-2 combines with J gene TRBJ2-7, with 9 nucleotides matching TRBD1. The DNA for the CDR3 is TGTGCCAGCAGCCCACAAGGGGGGACAGGGACCTACGAGCAGTACTTC. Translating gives CASSPQGGTGTYEQYF.